Listed below are T cell receptor beta chains from one sample, sequenced in a study of vaccination effects on CD4 cells after COVID-19. Libraries were prepared by immunoSEQ multiplex PCR; TCRdb keeps only in-frame clonotypes and omits some of them. The profile covers about 52,000 clones, with about four fifths appearing a single time and more than 5% taken by the ten largest. No antigen is known for these receptors. The sample here was CD4+ T cells from PBMCs cultured with HCoV-OC43 spike peptides, taken before COVID-19 vaccination. These receptors came from a human donor who received a COVID-19 vaccine. CDR3s include the opening cysteine and the closing phenylalanine or tryptophan. Fields, in order: CDR3 length, clone size, D gene, V gene, J gene, CDR3 DNA, CDR3 protein. D genes are given only for firm matches. Expanded clones are given a class, and other clones once, few, many or no size at all.

length: 12
size: NA
D: NA
V: TRBV10-3
J: TRBJ1-1
DNA: TGTGCCATCAGTGATATGGGAAGAGGAGCTTTCTTT
CDR3: CAISDMGRGAFF

length: 15
size: NA
D: TRBD2
V: TRBV19
J: TRBJ2-1
DNA: TGTGCCAGTAGAACTAAGGGACTAAATCGCGATGAGCAGTTCTTC
CDR3: CASRTKGLNRDEQFF

length: 12
size: NA
D: NA
V: TRBV3-1/TRBV3-2
J: TRBJ2-5
DNA: TGTGCCAGCAGCCTGGCCTCAGGGACCCAGTACTTC
CDR3: CASSLASGTQYF

length: 14
size: few
D: NA
V: TRBV30
J: TRBJ1-6
DNA: TGTGCCTGGAGTGTACCAGGGCGGTATTCACCCCTCCACTTT
CDR3: CAWSVPGRYSPLHF

length: 14
size: once
D: NA
V: TRBV19
J: TRBJ2-3
DNA: TGTGCCAGTAGCCGGGGGCAGGGTTCAGATACGCAGTATTTT
CDR3: CASSRGQGSDTQYF

length: 13
size: NA
D: NA
V: TRBV10-1
J: TRBJ1-1
DNA: TGCGCCAGCAGTGAAAGGATGAACACTGAAGCTTTCTTT
CDR3: CASSERMNTEAFF

length: 13
size: once
D: NA
V: TRBV6-5
J: TRBJ2-3
DNA: TGTGCCACGGGACCAGGGTTTGCAGATACGCAGTATTTT
CDR3: CATGPGFADTQYF

length: 16
size: NA
D: NA
V: TRBV6-5
J: TRBJ1-6
DNA: TGTGCCAGCAGTTACGCAGAGAGCTCCTATAATTCACCCCTCCACTTT
CDR3: CASSYAESSYNSPLHF

length: 15
size: NA
D: NA
V: TRBV18
J: TRBJ2-3
DNA: TGTGCCAGCTCACCAATCCTGGATCGCACAGATACGCAGTATTTT
CDR3: CASSPILDRTDTQYF

length: 13
size: NA
D: NA
V: TRBV30
J: TRBJ1-2
DNA: TGTGCCTGGATTCAATCGGGGTGGGGCGGCTACACCTTC
CDR3: CAWIQSGWGGYTF

length: 13
size: once
D: NA
V: TRBV5-1
J: TRBJ1-1
DNA: TGCGCCAGCAGCTTGGGATCGAACACTGAAGCTTTCTTT
CDR3: CASSLGSNTEAFF

length: 13
size: NA
D: NA
V: TRBV5-1
J: TRBJ1-4
DNA: TGCGCCAGCAGCTTACGGGCAAATGAAAAACTGTTTTTT
CDR3: CASSLRANEKLFF

length: 15
size: NA
D: NA
V: TRBV6-5
J: TRBJ2-1
DNA: TGTGCCAGCCGCGAACAGGGGGGGACCTACAATGAGCAGTTCTTC
CDR3: CASREQGGTYNEQFF

length: 14
size: NA
D: NA
V: TRBV6-5
J: TRBJ1-4
DNA: TGTGCCAGCAGACGGGGGGGTGCTAATGAAAAACTGTTTTTT
CDR3: CASRRGGANEKLFF

length: 16
size: few
D: TRBD1
V: TRBV11-2
J: TRBJ2-2
DNA: TGTGCCAGCACAAGAGGGGGCTTGTACTCCACCGGGGAGCTGTTTTTT
CDR3: CASTRGGLYSTGELFF

length: 15
size: NA
D: TRBD1
V: TRBV19
J: TRBJ2-1
DNA: TGTGCCAGCCACAAGGGGACAGGGACGGGCAATGAGCAGTTCTTC
CDR3: CASHKGTGTGNEQFF

length: 10
size: NA
D: NA
V: TRBV20-1
J: TRBJ1-2
DNA: TGCAGTGCTAGTTCCTATGGCTACACCTTC
CDR3: CSASSYGYTF

length: 15
size: NA
D: NA
V: TRBV3-1/TRBV3-2
J: TRBJ2-5
DNA: TGTGCCAGCAGCCAAGATTCCGGGGGGCCGGAGACCCAGTACTTC
CDR3: CASSQDSGGPETQYF

length: 14
size: NA
D: NA
V: TRBV5-4
J: TRBJ1-4
DNA: TGTGCCAGCAGCCTCGGAGGAATTCAAGAAAAACTGTTTTTT
CDR3: CASSLGGIQEKLFF

length: 14
size: NA
D: NA
V: TRBV5-1
J: TRBJ2-1
DNA: TGCGCCAGCAGCTTGGTCGGCTCCTACAATGAGCAGTTCTTC
CDR3: CASSLVGSYNEQFF

length: 13
size: few
D: NA
V: TRBV10-2
J: TRBJ2-2
DNA: TGCGCCAGCAGTCCGGGGCTTGGCGGGGAGCTGTTTTTT
CDR3: CASSPGLGGELFF

length: 15
size: NA
D: NA
V: TRBV5-8
J: TRBJ1-5
DNA: TGTGCCAGCAGCTTGGATCTTCTCGGCAATCAGCCCCAGCATTTT
CDR3: CASSLDLLGNQPQHF

length: 13
size: NA
D: TRBD1
V: TRBV9
J: TRBJ2-4
DNA: TGTGCCAGCAACACAGGGGATAAAAACATTCAGTACTTC
CDR3: CASNTGDKNIQYF

length: 13
size: NA
D: NA
V: TRBV24-1
J: TRBJ1-4
DNA: TGTGCCACCAGTAGGAGGGAGGGGGAAAAACTGTTTTTT
CDR3: CATSRREGEKLFF

length: 16
size: once
D: TRBD2
V: TRBV7-2
J: TRBJ2-5
DNA: TGTGCCAGCAGCTTAGGCCCCCGGACTAGCGGCGAGACCCAGTACTTC
CDR3: CASSLGPRTSGETQYF

length: 14
size: NA
D: NA
V: TRBV3-1/TRBV3-2
J: TRBJ1-1
DNA: TGTGCCAGCAGCCAAGATTCGAAACTGGTTGGAGCTTTCTTT
CDR3: CASSQDSKLVGAFF

length: 14
size: NA
D: NA
V: TRBV5-4
J: TRBJ2-5
DNA: TGTGCCAGCAGCTTCCGTGGCACCCAAGAGACCCAGTACTTC
CDR3: CASSFRGTQETQYF